The T cell receptor (beta chain) under discussion was sequenced for a study of response to subunit inactivated influenza vaccine. This clonotype has only a few counts. Its antigen is undetermined. Study-wide results and limits: The authors suggested that few new T cells are recruited per seasonal influenza vaccination.

CDR3 length: 16 amino acids. Germline V gives CDR1 SGHRS, CDR2 YFSETQ. The ends were cut back, 1 base at V and 1 base at J, with 12 bases in the middle. TCRdb re-analysed the RT-PCR reads in MiXCR, keeping a single row per CDR3 protein. Of approximately 500,000 distinct CDR3 sequences in the sample, roughly 13% were seen once. V and J are TRBV5-1 and TRBJ2-1; possibly TRBD1 or TRBD2 for D (5 bases each). The source was PBMCs from blood, collected about 40 days after vaccination. This clonotype originated in a man between 50 and 59 years old who received an inactivated influenza vaccine. CDR3 residues: CASSLFGGDSYNEQFF. DNA of the CDR3: TGCGCCAGCAGCTTGTTTGGGGGAGATTCCTACAATGAGCAGTTCTTC.